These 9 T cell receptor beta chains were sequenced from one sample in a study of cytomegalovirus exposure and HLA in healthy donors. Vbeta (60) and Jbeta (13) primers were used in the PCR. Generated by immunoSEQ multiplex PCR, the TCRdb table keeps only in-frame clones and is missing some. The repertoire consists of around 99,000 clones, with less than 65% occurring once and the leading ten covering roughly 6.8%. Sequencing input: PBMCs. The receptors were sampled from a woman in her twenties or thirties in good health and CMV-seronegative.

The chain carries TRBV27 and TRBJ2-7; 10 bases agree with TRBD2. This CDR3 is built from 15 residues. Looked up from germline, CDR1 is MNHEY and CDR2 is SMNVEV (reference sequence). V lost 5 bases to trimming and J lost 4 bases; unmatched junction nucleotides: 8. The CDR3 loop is CASSTLAGEAYEQYF. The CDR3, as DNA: TGTGCCAGCAGTACCCTAGCGGGAGAGGCTTACGAGCAGTACTTC.

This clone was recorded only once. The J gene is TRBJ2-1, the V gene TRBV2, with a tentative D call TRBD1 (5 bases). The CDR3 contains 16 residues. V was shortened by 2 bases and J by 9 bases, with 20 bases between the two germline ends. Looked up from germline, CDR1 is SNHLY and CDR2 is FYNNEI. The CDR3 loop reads CASSEPTQGGWGEQFF. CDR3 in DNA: TGTGCCAGCAGTGAACCTACGCAGGGTGGTTGGGGTGAGCAGTTCTTC.

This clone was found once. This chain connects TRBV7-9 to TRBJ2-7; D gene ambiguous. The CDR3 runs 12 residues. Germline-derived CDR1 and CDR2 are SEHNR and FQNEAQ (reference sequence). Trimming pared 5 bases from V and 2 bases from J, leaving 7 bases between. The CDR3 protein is CASSANPYEQYF. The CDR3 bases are TGTGCCAGCAGCGCGAATCCCTACGAGCAGTACTTC.

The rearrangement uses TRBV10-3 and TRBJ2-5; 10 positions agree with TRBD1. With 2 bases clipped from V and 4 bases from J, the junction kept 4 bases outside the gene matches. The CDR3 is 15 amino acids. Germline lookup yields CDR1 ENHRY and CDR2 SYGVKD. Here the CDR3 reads CAISESGTGVETQYF. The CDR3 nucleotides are TGTGCCATCAGTGAGAGTGGGACAGGGGTAGAGACCCAGTACTTC.

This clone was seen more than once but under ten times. DNA of the CDR3: TGTGCCAGCAGCTTAGGCAGGGTTTACGAGCAGTACTTC. Its translation is CASSLGRVYEQYF. The V call is TRBV7-8, the J call TRBJ2-7; tentatively, D is TRBD1 (5 bases). This CDR3 has 13 residues. The V end lost 1 base, the J end lost 4 bases, and 8 bases lay between the germline ends. The V gene's germline CDR1 is SGHVS and CDR2 FQNEAQ.

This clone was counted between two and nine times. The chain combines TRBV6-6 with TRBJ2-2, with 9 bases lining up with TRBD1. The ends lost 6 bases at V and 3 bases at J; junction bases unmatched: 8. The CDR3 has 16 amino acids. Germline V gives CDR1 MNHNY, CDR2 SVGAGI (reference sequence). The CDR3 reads CASSNTRDRDTGELFF. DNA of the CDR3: TGTGCCAGCAGCAACACCCGGGACAGGGACACCGGGGAGCTGTTTTTT.

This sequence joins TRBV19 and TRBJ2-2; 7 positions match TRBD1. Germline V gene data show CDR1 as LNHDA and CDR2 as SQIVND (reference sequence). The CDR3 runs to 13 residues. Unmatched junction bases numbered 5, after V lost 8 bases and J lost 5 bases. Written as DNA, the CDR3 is TGTGCCAGTCTAAGGGGGCGGACCGGGGAGCTGTTTTTT. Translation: CASLRGRTGELFF.

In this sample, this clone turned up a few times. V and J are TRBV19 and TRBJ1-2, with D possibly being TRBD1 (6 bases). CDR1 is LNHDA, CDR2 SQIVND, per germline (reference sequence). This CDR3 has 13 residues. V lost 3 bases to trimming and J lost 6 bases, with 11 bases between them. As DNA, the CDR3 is TGTGCCAGTAGTATCAGGGGTAGTAATGGCTACACCTTC. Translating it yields CASSIRGSNGYTF.

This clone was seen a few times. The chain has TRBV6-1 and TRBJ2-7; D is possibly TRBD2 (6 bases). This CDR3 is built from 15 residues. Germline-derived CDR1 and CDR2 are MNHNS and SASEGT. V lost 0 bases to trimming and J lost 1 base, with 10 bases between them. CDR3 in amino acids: CASSEAWGGSYEQYF. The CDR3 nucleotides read TGTGCCAGCAGTGAAGCGTGGGGAGGATCCTACGAGCAGTACTTC.